The 8 T cell receptor beta chains below come from one sample, sequenced in a study of patients and donors after allogeneic stem cell transplantation. Each CDR3 protein is one row after TCRdb ran MiXCR on the RT-PCR reads. The table records roughly 940,000 distinct CDR3 sequences, roughly 18% of them present only once. Sequenced material: blood, either unsorted or a sorted T cell fraction (not recorded which). The receptors were sampled from a human donor who was either an allogeneic HSCT recipient or a stem cell or donor lymphocyte infusion donor (not recorded which). It is not recorded whose cells these are; they may come from a transplant donor.

This clonotype showed up just a few times. This chain connects TRBV3-1 to TRBJ2-1; D ambiguous. The CDR3 has 12 amino acids. Germline V lookup: CDR1 LGHDT, CDR2 YNNKEL (reference sequence). V shed 2 bases and J shed 7 bases, with 6 bases lying between them. The CDR3 bases are TGTGCCAGCAGCCAACAGGAGAATGAGCAGTTCTTC. Its protein product is CASSQQENEQFF.

The CDR3 here is CASSERTITDTQYF. The CDR3 DNA is TGTGCCAGCAGTGAACGAACCATCACAGATACGCAGTATTTT. The gene calls are TRBV2 and TRBJ2-3; D is unclear. Germline CDR1 and CDR2: SNHLY and FYNNEI. The length of the CDR3 is 14 residues. Trimming cost V 2 bases and J 2 bases, with 8 bases left between them. The complete variable domain, with remaining parts taken from reference TRBV2 and TRBJ2-3, reads EPEVTQTPSHQVTQMGQEVILRCVPISNHLYFYWYRQILGQKVEFLVSFYNNEISEKSEIFDDQFSVERPDGSNFTLKIRSTKLEDSAMYFCASSERTITDTQYFGPGTRLTVL.

This clonotype was recorded many times. J is TRBJ2-2 and V is TRBV5-1; 8 nucleotides match TRBD2. The CDR3 spans 15 residues. Germline CDR1 is SGHRS and CDR2 is YFSETQ. J was trimmed by 1 base and V by 4 bases; bases with no gene match: 3. The CDR3 DNA is TGCGCCAGCAGCACTAGCGGCCAGAACACCGGGGAGCTGTTTTTT. Its protein is CASSTSGQNTGELFF.

This chain uses TRBV11-1 with TRBJ2-2; weak D call: TRBD2 (6 bases). Germline V CDR1 and CDR2: SGHAT, FQDESV (reference sequence). The germline V and J ends were trimmed by 5 bases and 2 bases, with 15 bases remaining between them. The CDR3 is 16 residues long. For the CDR3, the DNA is TGTGCCAGCAGCGATTGGGGACTGCCTAACACCGGGGAGCTGTTTTTT. It yields the protein CASSDWGLPNTGELFF. Full variable domain (remainder filled in from reference TRBV11-1 and TRBJ2-2): EAEVAQSPRYKITEKSQAVAFWCDPISGHATLYWYRQILGQGPELLVQFQDESVVDDSQLPKDRFSAERLKGVDSTLKIQPAELGDSAMYLCASSDWGLPNTGELFFGEGSRLTVL.

This chain connects TRBV5-1 to TRBJ2-5, with 14 bases identical to TRBD2. CDR3 size: 17 residues. The junction had 3 bases not matched to a gene; V was cut back by 0 bases and J by 2 bases. Germline CDR1 SGHRS, CDR2 YFSETQ. The CDR3 here is CASSLEGLAGAQETQYF. CDR3 DNA: TGCGCCAGCAGCTTGGAGGGACTAGCGGGGGCTCAAGAGACCCAGTACTTC.

This clonotype was recorded at least ten times. The chain has TRBV9 and TRBJ2-2; D tentatively reads TRBD1 or TRBD2 (5 bases each). V lost 6 bases and J lost 4, with 19 bases in between. Germline V CDR1 and CDR2: SGDLS, YYNGEE. CDR3 length equals 16 residues. The CDR3 region is CASTKGVAGSTGELFF. CDR3 nucleotide sequence: TGTGCCAGCACCAAAGGAGTCGCAGGGAGCACCGGGGAGCTGTTTTTT.

The V gene is TRBV4-3, the J gene TRBJ2-3; D might be TRBD1 (6 bases). This CDR3 has 16 residues. Trimming left V 0 bases short and J 2 bases short, with 12 bases between. Germline CDR1 LGHNA, CDR2 YSLEER. The CDR3 nucleotides read TGCGCCAGCAGCCAAGAAATGGGACACCTCACAGATACGCAGTATTTT. As protein: CASSQEMGHLTDTQYF.

This chain uses TRBV7-2 with TRBJ1-1; possibly TRBD1 for D (6 bases). This CDR3 comprises 14 residues. With 8 bases removed from V and 6 bases from J, the gap between germline ends came to 19 bases. Germline loops: CDR1 SGHTA, CDR2 FQGNSA. CDR3 region: CASRRPGHHAEAFF. Written as DNA, the CDR3 is TGTGCCAGCCGGCGCCCGGGACACCATGCTGAAGCTTTCTTT.